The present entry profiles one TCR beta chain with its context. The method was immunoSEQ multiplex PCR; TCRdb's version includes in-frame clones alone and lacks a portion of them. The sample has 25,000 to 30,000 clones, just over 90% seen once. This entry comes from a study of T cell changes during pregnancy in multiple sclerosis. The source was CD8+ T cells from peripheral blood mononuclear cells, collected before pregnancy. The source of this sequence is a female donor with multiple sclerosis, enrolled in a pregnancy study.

CDR3 coding DNA: TGCGCCAGCAGCCTGGACAGTCAAGAGACCCAGTACTTC. Residues: CASSLDSQETQYF. The chain couples TRBV5-1 to TRBJ2-5, with D maybe TRBD1 (6 bases). From germline, CDR1 is SGHRS and CDR2 YFSETQ. The CDR3 extends over 13 amino acids. The germline V and J ends were trimmed by 4 bases and 2 bases, with 9 bases remaining between them.